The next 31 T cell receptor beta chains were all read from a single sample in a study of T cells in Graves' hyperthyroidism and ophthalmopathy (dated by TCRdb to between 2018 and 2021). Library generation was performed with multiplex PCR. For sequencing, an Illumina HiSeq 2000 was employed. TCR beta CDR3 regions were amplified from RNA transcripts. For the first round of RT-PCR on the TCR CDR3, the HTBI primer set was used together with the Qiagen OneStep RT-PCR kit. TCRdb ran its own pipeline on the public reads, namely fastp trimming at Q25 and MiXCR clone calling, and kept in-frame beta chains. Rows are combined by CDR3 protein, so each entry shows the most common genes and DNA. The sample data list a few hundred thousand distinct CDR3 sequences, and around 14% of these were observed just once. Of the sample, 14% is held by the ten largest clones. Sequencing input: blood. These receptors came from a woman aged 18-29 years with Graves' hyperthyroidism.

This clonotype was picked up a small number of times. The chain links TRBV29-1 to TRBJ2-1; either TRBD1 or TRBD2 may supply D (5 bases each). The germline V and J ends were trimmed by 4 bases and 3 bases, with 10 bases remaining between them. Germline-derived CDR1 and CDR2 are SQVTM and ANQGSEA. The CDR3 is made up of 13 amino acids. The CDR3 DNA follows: TGCAGCGTTGGTGGGACCGTCTACAATGAGCAGTTCTTC. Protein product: CSVGGTVYNEQFF.

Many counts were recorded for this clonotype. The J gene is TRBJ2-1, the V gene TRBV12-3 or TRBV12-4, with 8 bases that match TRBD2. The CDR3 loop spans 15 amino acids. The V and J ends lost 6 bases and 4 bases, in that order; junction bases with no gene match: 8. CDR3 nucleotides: TGTGCCAGCAGAGATACTAGCGGCGGTTACAATGAGCAGTTCTTC. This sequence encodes CASRDTSGGYNEQFF.

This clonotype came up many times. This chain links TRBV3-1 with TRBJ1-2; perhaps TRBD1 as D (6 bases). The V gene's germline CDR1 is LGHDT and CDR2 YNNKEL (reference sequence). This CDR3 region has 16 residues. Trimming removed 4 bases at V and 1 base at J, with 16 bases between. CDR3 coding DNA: TGTGCCAGCAGCCCGGGACATCCCGTTAATAACTATGGCTACACCTTC. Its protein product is CASSPGHPVNNYGYTF.

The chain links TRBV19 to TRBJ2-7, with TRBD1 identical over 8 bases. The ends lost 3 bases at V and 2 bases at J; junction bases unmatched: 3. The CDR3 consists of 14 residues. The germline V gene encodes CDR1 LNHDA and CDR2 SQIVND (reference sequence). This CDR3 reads CASSIRGPTYEQYF. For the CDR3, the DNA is TGTGCCAGTAGTATCAGGGGGCCCACCTACGAGCAGTACTTC.

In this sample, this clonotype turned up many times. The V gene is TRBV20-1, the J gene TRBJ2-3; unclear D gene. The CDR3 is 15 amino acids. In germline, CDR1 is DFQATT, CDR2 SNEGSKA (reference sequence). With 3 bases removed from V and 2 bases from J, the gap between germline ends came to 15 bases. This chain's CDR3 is CSASSVGRDTDTQYF. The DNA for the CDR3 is TGCAGTGCTAGTTCCGTGGGTAGGGACACAGATACGCAGTATTTT.

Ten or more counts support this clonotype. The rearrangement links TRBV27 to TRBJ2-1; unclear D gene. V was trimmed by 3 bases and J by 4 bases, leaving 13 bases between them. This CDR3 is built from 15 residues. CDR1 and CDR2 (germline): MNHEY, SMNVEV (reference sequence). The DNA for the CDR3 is TGTGCCAGCAGTTTCTGGGCAGATCGATACAATGAGCAGTTCTTC. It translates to CASSFWADRYNEQFF.

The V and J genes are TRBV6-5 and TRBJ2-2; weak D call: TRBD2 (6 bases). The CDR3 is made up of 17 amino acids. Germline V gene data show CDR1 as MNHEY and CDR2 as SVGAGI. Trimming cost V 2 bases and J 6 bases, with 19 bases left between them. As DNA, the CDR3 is TGTGCCAGCAGTTACGCGTCAGGCCTATGGAGGGCCGGGGAGCTGTTTTTT. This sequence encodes CASSYASGLWRAGELFF.

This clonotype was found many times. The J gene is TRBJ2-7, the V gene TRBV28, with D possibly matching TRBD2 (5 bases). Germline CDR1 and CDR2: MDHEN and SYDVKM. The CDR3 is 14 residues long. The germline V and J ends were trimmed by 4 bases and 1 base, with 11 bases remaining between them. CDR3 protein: CASSYSGMSYEQYF. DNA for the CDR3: TGTGCCAGCAGTTATTCCGGGATGTCCTACGAGCAGTACTTC.

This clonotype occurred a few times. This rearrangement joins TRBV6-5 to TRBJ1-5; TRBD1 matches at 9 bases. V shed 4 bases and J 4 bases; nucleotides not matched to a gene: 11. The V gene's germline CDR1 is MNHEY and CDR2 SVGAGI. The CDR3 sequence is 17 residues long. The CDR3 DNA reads TGTGCCAGCAGTTCACCCGAACAGGGGGCGTTAAATCAGCCCCAGCATTTT. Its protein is CASSSPEQGALNQPQHF.

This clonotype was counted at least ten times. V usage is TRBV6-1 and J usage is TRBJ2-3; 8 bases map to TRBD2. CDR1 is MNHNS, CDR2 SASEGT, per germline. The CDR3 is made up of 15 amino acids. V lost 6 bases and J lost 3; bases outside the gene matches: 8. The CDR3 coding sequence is TGTGCCAGCAGCTACAGCGGGAGAGGGACAGATACGCAGTATTTT. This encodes CASSYSGRGTDTQYF.

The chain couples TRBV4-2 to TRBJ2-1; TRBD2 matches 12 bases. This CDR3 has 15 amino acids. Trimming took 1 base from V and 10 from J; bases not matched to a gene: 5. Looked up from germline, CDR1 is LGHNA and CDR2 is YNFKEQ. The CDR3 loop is CASSQGLAGVGEQFF. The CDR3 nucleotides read TGTGCCAGCAGCCAAGGACTAGCGGGAGTGGGGGAGCAGTTCTTC.

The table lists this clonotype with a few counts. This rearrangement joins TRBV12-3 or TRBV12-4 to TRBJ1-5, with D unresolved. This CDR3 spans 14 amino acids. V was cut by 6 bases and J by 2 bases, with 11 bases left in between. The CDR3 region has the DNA TGTGCCAGCAGCCAAGGAGGGCGCAATCAGCCCCAGCATTTT. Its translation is CASSQGGRNQPQHF.

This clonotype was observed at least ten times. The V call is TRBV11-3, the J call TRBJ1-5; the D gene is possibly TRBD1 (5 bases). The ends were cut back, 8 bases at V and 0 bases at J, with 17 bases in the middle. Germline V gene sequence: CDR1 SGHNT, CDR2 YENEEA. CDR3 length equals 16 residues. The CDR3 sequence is CASEAPTDSSNQPQHF. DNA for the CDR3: TGTGCCAGCGAGGCCCCGACAGATAGTAGCAATCAGCCCCAGCATTTT.

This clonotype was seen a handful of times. The CDR3 nucleotides are TGCAGTGCTAGACAAGGGACAAATACCTACGAGCAGTACTTC. Residues: CSARQGTNTYEQYF. The chain joins TRBV20-1 to TRBJ2-7; D might be TRBD1 (6 bases). This CDR3 spans 14 amino acids. Trimming shortened V by 2 bases and J by 2 bases, and 13 bases separated the two germline ends. The germline V gene has CDR1 DFQATT and CDR2 SNEGSKA (reference sequence).

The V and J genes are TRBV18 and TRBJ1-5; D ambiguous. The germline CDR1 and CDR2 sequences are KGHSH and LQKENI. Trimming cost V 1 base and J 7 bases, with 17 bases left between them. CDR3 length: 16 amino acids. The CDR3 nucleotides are TGTGCCAGCTCACCACTTTCCCAGCAATCGGGACAGCCCCAGCATTTT. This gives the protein CASSPLSQQSGQPQHF.

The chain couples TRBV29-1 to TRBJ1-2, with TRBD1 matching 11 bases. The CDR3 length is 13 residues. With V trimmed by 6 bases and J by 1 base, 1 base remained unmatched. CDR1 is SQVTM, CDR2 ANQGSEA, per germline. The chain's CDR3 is CSVGTGGNYGYTF. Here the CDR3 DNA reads TGCAGCGTGGGGACAGGGGGTAACTATGGCTACACCTTC.

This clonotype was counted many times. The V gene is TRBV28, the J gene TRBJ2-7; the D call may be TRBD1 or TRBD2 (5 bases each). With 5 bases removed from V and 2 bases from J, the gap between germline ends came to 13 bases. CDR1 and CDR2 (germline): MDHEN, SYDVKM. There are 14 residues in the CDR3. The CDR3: CASSDRDLAYEQYF. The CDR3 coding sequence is TGTGCCAGCAGTGACCGGGACCTCGCCTACGAGCAGTACTTC.

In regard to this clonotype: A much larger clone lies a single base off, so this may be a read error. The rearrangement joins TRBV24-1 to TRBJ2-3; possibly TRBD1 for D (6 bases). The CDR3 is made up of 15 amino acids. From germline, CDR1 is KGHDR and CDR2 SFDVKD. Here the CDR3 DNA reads TGTGCCACCAATGATTTCGGCCAGGGGACAGATACGCAGTATTTT. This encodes CATNDFGQGTDTQYF.

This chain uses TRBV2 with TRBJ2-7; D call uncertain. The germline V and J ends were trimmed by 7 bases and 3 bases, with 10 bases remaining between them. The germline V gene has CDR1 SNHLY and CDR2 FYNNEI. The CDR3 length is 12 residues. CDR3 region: CASNVQNYEQYF. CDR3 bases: TGTGCCAGCAATGTGCAGAACTACGAGCAGTACTTC.

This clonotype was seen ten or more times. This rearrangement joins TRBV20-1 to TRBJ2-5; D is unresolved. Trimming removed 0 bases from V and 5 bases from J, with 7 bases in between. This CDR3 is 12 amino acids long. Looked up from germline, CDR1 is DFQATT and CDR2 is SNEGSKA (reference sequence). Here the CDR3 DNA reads TGCAGTGCTAGAGAGGGTCCGGAGACCCAGTACTTC. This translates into CSAREGPETQYF.

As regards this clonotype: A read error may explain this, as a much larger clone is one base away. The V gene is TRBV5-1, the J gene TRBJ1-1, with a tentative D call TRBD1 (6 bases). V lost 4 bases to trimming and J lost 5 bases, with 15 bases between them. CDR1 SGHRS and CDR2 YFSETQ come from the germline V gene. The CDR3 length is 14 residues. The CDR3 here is CASSPVGGGTEAFF. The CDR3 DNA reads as TGCGCCAGCAGCCCCGTAGGGGGTGGGACTGAAGCTTTCTTT. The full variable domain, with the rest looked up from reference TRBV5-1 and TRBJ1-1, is KAGVTQTPRYLIKTRGQQVTLSCSPISGHRSVSWYQQTPGQGLQFLFEYFSETQRNKGNFPGRFSGRQFSNSRSEMNVSTLELGDSALYLCASSPVGGGTEAFFGQGTRLTVV.

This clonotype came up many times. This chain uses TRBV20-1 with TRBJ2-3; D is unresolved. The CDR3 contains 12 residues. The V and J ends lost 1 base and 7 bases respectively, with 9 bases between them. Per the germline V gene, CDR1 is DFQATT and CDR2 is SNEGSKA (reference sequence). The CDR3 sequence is CSARAGFNTQYF. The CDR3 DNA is TGCAGTGCTAGAGCGGGTTTTAATACGCAGTATTTT.

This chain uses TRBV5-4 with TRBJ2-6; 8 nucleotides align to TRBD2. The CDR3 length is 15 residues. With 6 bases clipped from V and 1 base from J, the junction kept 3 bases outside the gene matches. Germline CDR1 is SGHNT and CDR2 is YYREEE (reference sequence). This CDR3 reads CASTRGGSGANVLTF. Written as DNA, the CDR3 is TGTGCCAGCACCCGGGGGGGGTCTGGGGCCAACGTCCTGACTTTC.

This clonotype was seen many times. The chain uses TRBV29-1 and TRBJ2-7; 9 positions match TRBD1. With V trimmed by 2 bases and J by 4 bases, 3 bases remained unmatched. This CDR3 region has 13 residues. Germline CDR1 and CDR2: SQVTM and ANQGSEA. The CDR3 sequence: CSVESDRGYEQYF. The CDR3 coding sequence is TGCAGCGTTGAATCGGACAGGGGTTACGAGCAGTACTTC.

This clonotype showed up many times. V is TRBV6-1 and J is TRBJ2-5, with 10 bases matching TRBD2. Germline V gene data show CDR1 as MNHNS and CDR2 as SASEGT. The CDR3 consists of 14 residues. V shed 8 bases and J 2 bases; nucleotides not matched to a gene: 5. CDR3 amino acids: CASPRTSGQETQYF. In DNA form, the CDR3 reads TGTGCCAGCCCTAGGACTAGCGGACAAGAGACCCAGTACTTC.

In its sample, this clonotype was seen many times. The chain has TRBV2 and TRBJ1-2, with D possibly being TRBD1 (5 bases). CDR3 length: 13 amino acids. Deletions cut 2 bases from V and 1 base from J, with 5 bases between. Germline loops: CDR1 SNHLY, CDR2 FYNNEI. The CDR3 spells CASSERGNYGYTF. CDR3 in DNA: TGTGCCAGCAGTGAAAGGGGTAACTATGGCTACACCTTC. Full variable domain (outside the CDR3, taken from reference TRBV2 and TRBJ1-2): EPEVTQTPSHQVTQMGQEVILRCVPISNHLYFYWYRQILGQKVEFLVSFYNNEISEKSEIFDDQFSVERPDGSNFTLKIRSTKLEDSAMYFCASSERGNYGYTFGSGTRLTVV.

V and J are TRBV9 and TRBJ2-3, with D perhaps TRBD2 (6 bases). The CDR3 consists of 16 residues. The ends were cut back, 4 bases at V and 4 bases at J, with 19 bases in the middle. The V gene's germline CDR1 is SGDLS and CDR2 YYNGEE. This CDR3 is CASSFAWTTGADTQYF. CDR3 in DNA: TGTGCCAGCAGCTTCGCGTGGACTACCGGGGCAGATACGCAGTATTTT.

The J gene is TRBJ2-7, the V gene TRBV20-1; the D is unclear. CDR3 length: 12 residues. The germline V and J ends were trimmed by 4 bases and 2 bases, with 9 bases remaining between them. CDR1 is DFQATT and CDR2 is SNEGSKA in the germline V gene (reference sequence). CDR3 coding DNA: TGCAGTGCTACGTTCAGAACCTACGAGCAGTACTTC. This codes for CSATFRTYEQYF.

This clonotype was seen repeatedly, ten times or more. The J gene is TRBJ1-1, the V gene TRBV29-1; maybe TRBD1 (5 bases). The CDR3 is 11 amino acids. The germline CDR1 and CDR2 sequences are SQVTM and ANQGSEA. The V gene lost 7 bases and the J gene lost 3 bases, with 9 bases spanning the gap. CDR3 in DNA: TGCAGCGGAGGGGAGTACACTGAAGCTTTCTTT. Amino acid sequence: CSGGEYTEAFF.

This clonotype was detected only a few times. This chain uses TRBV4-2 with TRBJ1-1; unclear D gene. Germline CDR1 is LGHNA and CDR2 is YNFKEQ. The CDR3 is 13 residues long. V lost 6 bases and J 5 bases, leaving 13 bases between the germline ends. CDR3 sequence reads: CASSQMAGTEAFF. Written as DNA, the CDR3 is TGTGCCAGCAGTCAAATGGCCGGGACTGAAGCTTTCTTT.

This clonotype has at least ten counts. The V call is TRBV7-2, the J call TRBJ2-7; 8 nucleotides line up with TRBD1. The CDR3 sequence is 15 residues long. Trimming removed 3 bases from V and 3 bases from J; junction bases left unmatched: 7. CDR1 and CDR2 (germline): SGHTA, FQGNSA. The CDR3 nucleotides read TGTGCCAGCAGCTTGTTCAGGGGGCCGGGCTACGAGCAGTACTTC. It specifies CASSLFRGPGYEQYF.